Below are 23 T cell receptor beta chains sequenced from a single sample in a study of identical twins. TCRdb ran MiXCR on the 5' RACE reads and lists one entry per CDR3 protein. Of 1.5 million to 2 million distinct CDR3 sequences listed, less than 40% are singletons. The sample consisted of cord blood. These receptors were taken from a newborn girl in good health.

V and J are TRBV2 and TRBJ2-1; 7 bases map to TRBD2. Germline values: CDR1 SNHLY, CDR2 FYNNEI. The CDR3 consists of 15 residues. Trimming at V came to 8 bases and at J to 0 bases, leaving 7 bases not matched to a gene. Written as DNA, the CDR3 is TGTGCCAGCGGCCCTAGCGGACTCTCCTACAATGAGCAGTTCTTC. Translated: CASGPSGLSYNEQFF.

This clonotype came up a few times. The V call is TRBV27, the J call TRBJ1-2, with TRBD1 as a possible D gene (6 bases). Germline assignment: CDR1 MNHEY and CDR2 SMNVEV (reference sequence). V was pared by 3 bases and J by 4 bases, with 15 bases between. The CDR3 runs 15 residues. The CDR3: CASSLEQGETYGYTF. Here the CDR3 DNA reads TGTGCCAGCAGTTTGGAACAGGGTGAAACCTATGGCTACACCTTC.

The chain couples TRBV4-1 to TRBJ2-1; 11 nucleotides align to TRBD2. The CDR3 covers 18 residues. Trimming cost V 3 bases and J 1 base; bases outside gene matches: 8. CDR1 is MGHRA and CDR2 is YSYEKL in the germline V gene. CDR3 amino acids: CASSHAQGTSGSYNEQFF. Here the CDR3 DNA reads TGCGCCAGCAGCCACGCACAAGGGACTAGCGGTTCCTACAATGAGCAGTTCTTC.

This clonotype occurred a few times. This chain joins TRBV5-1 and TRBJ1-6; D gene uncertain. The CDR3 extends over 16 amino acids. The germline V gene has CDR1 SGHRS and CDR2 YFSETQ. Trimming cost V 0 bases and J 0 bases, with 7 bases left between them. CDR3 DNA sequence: TGCGCCAGCAGCTTGGTCCAGAGCTCCTATAATTCACCCCTCCACTTT. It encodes CASSLVQSSYNSPLHF.

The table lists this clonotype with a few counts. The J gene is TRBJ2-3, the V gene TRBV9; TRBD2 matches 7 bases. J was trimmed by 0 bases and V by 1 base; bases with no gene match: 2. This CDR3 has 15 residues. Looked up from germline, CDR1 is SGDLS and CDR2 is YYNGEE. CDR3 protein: CASSVLSGSTDTQYF. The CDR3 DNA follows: TGTGCCAGCAGCGTACTTAGCGGGAGCACAGATACGCAGTATTTT.

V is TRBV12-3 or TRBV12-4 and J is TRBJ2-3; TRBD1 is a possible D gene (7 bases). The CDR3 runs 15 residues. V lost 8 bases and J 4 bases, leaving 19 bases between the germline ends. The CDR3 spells CASGGLGTVADTQYF. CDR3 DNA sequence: TGTGCCAGCGGGGGGCTTGGGACAGTAGCAGATACGCAGTATTTT.

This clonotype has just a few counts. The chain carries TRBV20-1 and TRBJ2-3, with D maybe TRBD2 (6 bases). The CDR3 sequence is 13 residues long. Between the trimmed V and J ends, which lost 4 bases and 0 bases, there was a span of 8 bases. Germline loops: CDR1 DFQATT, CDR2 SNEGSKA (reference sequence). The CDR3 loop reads CSAKAGSTDTQYF. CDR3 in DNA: TGCAGTGCTAAGGCGGGGAGCACAGATACGCAGTATTTT.

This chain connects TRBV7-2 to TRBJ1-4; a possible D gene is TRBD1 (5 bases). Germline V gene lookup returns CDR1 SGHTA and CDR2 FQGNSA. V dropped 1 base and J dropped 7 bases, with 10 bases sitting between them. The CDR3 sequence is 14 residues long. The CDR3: CASSLVGTGEKLFF. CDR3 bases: TGTGCCAGCAGCTTAGTAGGGACGGGTGAAAAACTGTTTTTT.

The CDR3 DNA follows: TGTGCCAGCAGCCAGACTAGCCGCCAGTACTTC. This encodes CASSQTSRQYF. The chain joins TRBV6-2 or TRBV6-3 to TRBJ2-5, with 7 bases matching TRBD2. This CDR3 is built from 11 residues. The V and J ends lost 6 bases and 10 bases, in that order; junction bases with no gene match: 5. Looked up from germline, CDR1 is MNHEY and CDR2 is SVGEGT.

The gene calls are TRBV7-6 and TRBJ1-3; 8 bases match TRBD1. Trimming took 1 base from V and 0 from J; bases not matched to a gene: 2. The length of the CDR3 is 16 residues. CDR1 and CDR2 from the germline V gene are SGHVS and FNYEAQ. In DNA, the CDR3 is TGTGCCAGCAGCTTAGTCCAGGGGGCCTCTGGAAACACCATATATTTT. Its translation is CASSLVQGASGNTIYF.

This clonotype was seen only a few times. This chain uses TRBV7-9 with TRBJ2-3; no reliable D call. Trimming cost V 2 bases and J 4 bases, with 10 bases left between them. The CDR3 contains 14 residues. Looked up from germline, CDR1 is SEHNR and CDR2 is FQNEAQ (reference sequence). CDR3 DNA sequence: TGTGCCAGCAGCTTAATGGGATCCTCAGATACGCAGTATTTT. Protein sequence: CASSLMGSSDTQYF.

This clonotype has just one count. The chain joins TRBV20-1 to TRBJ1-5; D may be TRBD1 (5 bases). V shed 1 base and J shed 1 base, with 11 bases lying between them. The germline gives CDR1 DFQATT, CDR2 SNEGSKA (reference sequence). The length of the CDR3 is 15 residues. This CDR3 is CSARVVRGSNQPQHF. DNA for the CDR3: TGCAGTGCTAGAGTGGTGAGGGGAAGCAATCAGCCCCAGCATTTT.

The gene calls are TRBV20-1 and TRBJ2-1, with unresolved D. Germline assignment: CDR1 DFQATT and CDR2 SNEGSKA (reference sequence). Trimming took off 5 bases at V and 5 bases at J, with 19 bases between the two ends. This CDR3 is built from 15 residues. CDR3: CSAVLGFRLDNEQFF. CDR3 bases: TGCAGTGCTGTACTTGGATTCCGCCTCGACAATGAGCAGTTCTTC.

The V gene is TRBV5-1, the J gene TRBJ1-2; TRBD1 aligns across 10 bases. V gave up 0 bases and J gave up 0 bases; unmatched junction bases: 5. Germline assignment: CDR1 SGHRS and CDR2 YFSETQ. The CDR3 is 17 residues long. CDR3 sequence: CASSLARQGASNYGYTF. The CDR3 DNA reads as TGCGCCAGCAGCTTGGCCCGACAGGGGGCATCTAACTATGGCTACACCTTC.

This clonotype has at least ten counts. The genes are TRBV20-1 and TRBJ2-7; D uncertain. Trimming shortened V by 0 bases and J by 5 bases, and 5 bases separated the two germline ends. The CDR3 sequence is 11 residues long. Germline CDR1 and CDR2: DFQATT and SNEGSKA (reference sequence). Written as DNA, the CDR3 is TGCAGTGCTAGAGATGTAAACGAGCAGTACTTC. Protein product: CSARDVNEQYF.

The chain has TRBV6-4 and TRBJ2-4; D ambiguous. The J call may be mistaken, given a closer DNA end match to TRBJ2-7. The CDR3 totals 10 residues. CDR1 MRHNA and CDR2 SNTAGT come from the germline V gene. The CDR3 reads CAHDPYEQYF. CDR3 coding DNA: TGTGCCCACGACCCCTACGAGCAGTACTTC.

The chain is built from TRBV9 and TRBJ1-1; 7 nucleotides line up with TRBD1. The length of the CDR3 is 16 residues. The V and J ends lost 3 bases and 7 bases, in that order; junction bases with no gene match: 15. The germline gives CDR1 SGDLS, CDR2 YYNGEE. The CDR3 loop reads CASSATPTGTRDEAFF. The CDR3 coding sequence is TGTGCCAGCAGCGCAACTCCGACAGGGACCCGCGATGAAGCTTTCTTT. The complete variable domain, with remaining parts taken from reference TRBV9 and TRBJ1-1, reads DSGVTQTPKHLITATGQRVTLRCSPRSGDLSVYWYQQSLDQGLQFLIQYYNGEERAKGNILERFSAQQFPDLHSELNLSSLELGDSALYFCASSATPTGTRDEAFFGQGTRLTVV.

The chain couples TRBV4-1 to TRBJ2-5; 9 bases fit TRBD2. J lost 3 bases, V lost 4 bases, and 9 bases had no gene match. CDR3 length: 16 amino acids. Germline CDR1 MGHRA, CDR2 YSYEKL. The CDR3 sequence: CASSRSRLADKETQYF. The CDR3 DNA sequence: TGCGCCAGCAGCCGAAGCCGACTAGCGGACAAAGAGACCCAGTACTTC.

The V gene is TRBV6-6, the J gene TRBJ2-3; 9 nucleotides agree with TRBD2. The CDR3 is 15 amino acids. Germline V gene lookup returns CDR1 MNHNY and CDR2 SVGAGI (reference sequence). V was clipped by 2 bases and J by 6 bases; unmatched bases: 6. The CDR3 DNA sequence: TGTGCCAGCAGTTACGGGCGGGGGGGCCTTGATACGCAGTATTTT. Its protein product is CASSYGRGGLDTQYF.

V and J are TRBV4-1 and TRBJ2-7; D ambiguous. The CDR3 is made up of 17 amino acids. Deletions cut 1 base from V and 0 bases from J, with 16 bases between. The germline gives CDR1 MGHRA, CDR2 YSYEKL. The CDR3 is CASSQGALKDSSYEQYF. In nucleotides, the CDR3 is TGCGCCAGCAGCCAAGGCGCCCTTAAAGACTCCTCCTACGAGCAGTACTTC.

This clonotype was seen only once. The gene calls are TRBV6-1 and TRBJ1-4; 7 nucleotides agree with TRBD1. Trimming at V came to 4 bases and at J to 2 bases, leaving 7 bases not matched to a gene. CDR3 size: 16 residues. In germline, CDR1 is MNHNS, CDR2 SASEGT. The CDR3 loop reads CASSVNRGGTNEKLFF. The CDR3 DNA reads TGTGCCAGCAGTGTCAACAGGGGTGGGACTAATGAAAAACTGTTTTTT.

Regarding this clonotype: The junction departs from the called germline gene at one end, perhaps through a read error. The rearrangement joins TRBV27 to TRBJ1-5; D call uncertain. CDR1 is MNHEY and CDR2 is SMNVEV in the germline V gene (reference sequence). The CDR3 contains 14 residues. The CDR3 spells CASSFRGSNQPPHF. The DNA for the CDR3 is TGTGCCAGCAGTTTTCGGGGAAGCAATCAGCCCCCGCATTTT.

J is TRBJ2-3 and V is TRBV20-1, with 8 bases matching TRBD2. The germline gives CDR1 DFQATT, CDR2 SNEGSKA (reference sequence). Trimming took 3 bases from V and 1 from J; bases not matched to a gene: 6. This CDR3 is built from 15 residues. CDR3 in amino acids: CSASLRRGGTDTQYF. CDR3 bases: TGCAGTGCTAGCTTAAGGCGGGGGGGCACAGATACGCAGTATTTT.